This note documents a single T cell receptor beta chain sequence. Its antigen is still unknown. Base-call qualities are not available, and no considerably larger clone is one nucleotide away. The collaborating institutions used their own protocols to collect whole blood in K2EDTA tubes. For TCRbeta analysis, collaborators shipped samples as frozen whole blood, isolated PBMCs, or DNA extracted from either of those sample types. This record comes from a study of blood T cell repertoires in COVID-19 (TCRdb year 2020). Concerning the study at large: Samples from collaborators originated in the United States, Italy and Spain and spanned both the acute and convalescent phases of COVID-19. The prospective study material was composed of cDNA or gDNA derived from T cells, B-cell-depleted T cells, or PBMCs. Subjects who had been exposed to COVID-19, were actively infected with it, or had recovered from it provided the deeply sampled blood TCRbeta repertoires that made up the dataset. The repertoires were made available in a free public database intended to serve as a resource for research on the immune response to SARS-CoV-2. The samples were drawn from the first 160 participants of the ongoing ImmuneRACE study and from some 1,300 subjects provided by 6 global collaborators. A de-identified subject ID, COVID-19 status, age in years and sex were almost always included in the sample metadata. Where available, HLA class I and class II types were obtained from metadata supplied by the sample provider rather than from assay-based typing.

Broad study findings and their caveats: The quantity of clinical and demographic metadata differed by source and by participant and was supplied without curation.

The immunoSEQ Assay, a bias-controlled multiplex PCR, was used to amplify TCRbeta CDR3 regions from genomic DNA. Under the source paper's analysis protocol: The number of nucleated cells in each sample was estimated from the amplification of reference gene primers within the assay. To quantify the absolute abundance of each unique TCRbeta CDR3 rearrangement, sequence reads were collapsed and filtered. For each sample, productive Simpson clonality was calculated as the square root of Simpson's diversity index across productive rearrangements. Not all clones reach the TCRdb copy of this immuneACCESS table, which keeps in-frame sequences only. Checked studies attribute under half of the gap to unresolved V genes and leave the rest unexplained. The V and J calls and clone size come from that table; D and trimming were worked out from the DNA. This sample comprises just over 90,000 clones, just under 80% of them detected only once. The ten biggest clones cover roughly 15% of the sample.

There are 15 amino acids in the CDR3, from cysteine to phenylalanine inclusive. The retained sequence is limited to the CDR3, 45 bases, with the frame set at the first base. CDR1 SGHTS and CDR2 YDEGEE are derived from the germline V gene. V is shortened by 0 bases, J by 1 base, and the region joining them spans 10 bases. Sequencing input: peripheral blood. The receptor's source is a human donor in a cohort sampled during active COVID-19. Rearrangement joined TRBV5-8 to TRBJ1-2; the D segment cannot be called with confidence. The CDR3 reads CASSLGLRINYGYTF. The sequenced DNA is TGTGCCAGCAGCTTGGGGCTCAGGATTAACTATGGCTACACCTTC.